This T cell receptor (beta chain) is from a study of blood T cell repertoires in COVID-19. Method: immunoSEQ multiplex PCR; TCRdb's copy keeps in-frame clones and lacks some. Among about 120,000 clones listed, 81% were seen once. The CDR3 runs 13 residues. Losses at the gene ends were 2 bases for V and 5 bases for J; bases not matched to a gene: 6. The V gene's germline CDR1 is GTSNPN and CDR2 SVGIG (reference sequence). The sequenced sample was peripheral blood. This sequence joins TRBV30 and TRBJ2-7; 7 positions agree with TRBD1. The clonotype was recovered from a young man with COVID-19, enrolled during active disease. In DNA, the CDR3 is TGTGCCTGGAGTAGAAGACAGGGCAACGAGCAGTACTTC. As protein: CAWSRRQGNEQYF. Supplemented by reference TRBV30 and TRBJ2-7, the full variable domain reads SQTIHQWPATLVQPVGSPLSLECTVEGTSNPNLYWYRQAAGRGLQLLFYSVGIGQISSEVPQNLSASRPQDRQFILSSKKLLLSDSGFYLCAWSRRQGNEQYFGPGTRLTVT.